This note documents a single T cell receptor beta chain sequence. The target antigen is unknown. The CDR3 extends over 11 amino acids. V was trimmed by 8 bases and J by 1 base, leaving 4 bases between them. The germline V gene encodes CDR1 MNHEY and CDR2 SMNVEV (reference sequence). Constant-region reverse primers amplified full-length variable regions, followed by semi-nested Nested Universal Primer A PCR. Using its own MiXCR run on the 5' RACE reads, TCRdb lists one record per CDR3 protein. The sample has over 55,000 distinct CDR3 sequences, about 28% seen once. Regarding the study as a whole: Tumor Treg TCRs overlapped most with tumor naive CD4+ cells. The larger-cohort validation was restricted to a single TCR beta V-J rearrangement rather than whole repertoires.

Memory CD4+ T cells were sorted as CD4+CD45RO+CD25- cells. Sequenced input: tumor-infiltrating memory CD4+ T cells sorted from the breast tumor. Indicated subset: memory CD4+ T cells, CD4+CD45RO+CD25-. J is TRBJ2-3 and V is TRBV27; D is ambiguous. The clonotype originates from a female donor with breast cancer. CDR3 protein: CASGRTDTQYF. CDR3 in DNA: TGTGCCAGCGGGCGCACAGATACGCAGTATTTT.